The 17 T cell receptor beta chains given below trace back to one sample, sequenced in a study of vaccination effects on CD4 cells after COVID-19. ViraFEST used viral peptide pools to expand antigen-specific CD4+ T cells before sequencing. CD4+ T cells were isolated after around ten days of culture. The person had a PCR-confirmed SARS-CoV-2 infection during March to December 2020. Antigens of these TCRs are unknown. Clones were read by immunoSEQ multiplex PCR, and TCRdb kept only the in-frame ones, dropping some. The table has around 50,000 clones, under 80% seen once. The sequencing here drew on CD4+ T cells from PBMCs cultured with HIV peptides, taken before COVID-19 vaccination. Subset of the sample: HIV-1 Nef peptide pool negative control/reference culture. Source of these receptors: a human donor who had a prior SARS-CoV-2 infection.

V is TRBV3-1 (or the pseudogene TRBV3-2) and J is TRBJ2-2; tentative D call: TRBD1 (6 bases). The CDR3 has 15 residues. Trimming shortened V by 3 bases and J by 4 bases, and 12 bases separated the two germline ends. The germline CDR1 and CDR2 sequences are LGHDT and YNNKEL (reference sequence). CDR3 in amino acids: CASSQGDTVTGELFF. The CDR3 DNA sequence: TGTGCCAGCAGCCAGGGGGACACTGTCACCGGGGAGCTGTTTTTT.

The rearrangement links TRBV7-9 to TRBJ2-7; 8 nucleotides align to TRBD1. This CDR3 has 12 residues. Germline trimming cut 2 bases from V and 6 bases from J; bases unmatched to any gene: 0. The germline gives CDR1 SEHNR, CDR2 FQNEAQ (reference sequence). CDR3 coding DNA: TGTGCCAGCAGCTTAACAGGGGGCGAGCAGTACTTC. This sequence encodes CASSLTGGEQYF.

The chain joins TRBV7-9 to TRBJ1-1; D not resolved. CDR3 length: 13 amino acids. From germline, CDR1 is SEHNR and CDR2 FQNEAQ (reference sequence). The V end lost 2 bases, the J end lost 2 bases, and 6 bases lay between the germline ends. CDR3 sequence reads: CASSLTINTEAFF. The CDR3 DNA follows: TGTGCCAGCAGCTTAACGATAAACACTGAAGCTTTCTTT.

This rearrangement joins TRBV18 to TRBJ1-5; weak D call: TRBD1 (6 bases). The V end was cut by 3 bases, the J end by 0 bases, with 12 bases between. Per germline, CDR1 KGHSH and CDR2 LQKENI. This CDR3 is built from 16 residues. Here the CDR3 reads CASSPDRTYSNQPQHF. CDR3 bases: TGTGCCAGCTCACCCGACAGGACGTATAGCAATCAGCCCCAGCATTTT. Full variable domain (remainder filled in from reference TRBV18 and TRBJ1-5): NAGVMQNPRHLVRRRGQEARLRCSPMKGHSHVYWYRQLPEEGLKFMVYLQKENIIDESGMPKERFSAEFPKEGPSILRIQQVVRGDSAAYFCASSPDRTYSNQPQHFGDGTRLSIL.

The V and J genes are TRBV6-4 and TRBJ2-5, with D unclear. Germline assignment: CDR1 MRHNA and CDR2 SNTAGT. V lost 2 bases and J lost 0, with 7 bases in between. This CDR3 comprises 14 residues. The DNA for the CDR3 is TGTGCCAGCAGTGACGCAAGCGACCAAGAGACCCAGTACTTC. It codes for CASSDASDQETQYF.

The chain carries TRBV30 and TRBJ1-6; TRBD1 might be the D (5 bases). Germline assignment: CDR1 GTSNPN and CDR2 SVGIG (reference sequence). Trimming removed 0 bases from V and 10 bases from J, with 13 bases in between. This CDR3 is 14 amino acids long. In DNA, the CDR3 is TGTGCCTGGAGTGTAGTGGGGGGTTGGTCACCCCTCCACTTT. Its translation: CAWSVVGGWSPLHF.

The chain is built from TRBV2 and TRBJ2-7; 8 nucleotides line up with TRBD1. CDR1 and CDR2 (germline): SNHLY, FYNNEI. CDR3 size: 15 residues. V lost 4 bases and J lost 6; bases outside the gene matches: 11. The CDR3 DNA is TGTGCCAGCAGTGTATTCGGTCAGGGGGCTAGCGAGCAGTACTTC. Protein sequence: CASSVFGQGASEQYF. Variable domain in full (rest from reference TRBV2 and TRBJ2-7): EPEVTQTPSHQVTQMGQEVILRCVPISNHLYFYWYRQILGQKVEFLVSFYNNEISEKSEIFDDQFSVERPDGSNFTLKIRSTKLEDSAMYFCASSVFGQGASEQYFGPGTRLTVT.

The V gene is TRBV5-8, the J gene TRBJ2-5, with D possibly called TRBD1 or TRBD2 (5 bases each). CDR1 SGHTS and CDR2 YDEGEE come from the germline V gene. This CDR3 has 14 residues. V was cut by 3 bases and J by 5 bases, with 14 bases left in between. The CDR3 reads CASSSGRRGETQYF. CDR3 coding DNA: TGTGCCAGCAGCTCGGGACGGAGAGGGGAGACCCAGTACTTC.

The chain links TRBV3-1 (or the pseudogene TRBV3-2) to TRBJ2-1; D remains ambiguous. Germline V gene lookup returns CDR1 LGHDT and CDR2 YNNKEL (reference sequence). This CDR3 comprises 15 residues. The V gene lost 1 base and the J gene lost 4 bases, with 11 bases spanning the gap. CDR3 in amino acids: CASSQGRQLYNEQFF. CDR3 DNA: TGTGCCAGCAGCCAAGGCAGGCAACTATACAATGAGCAGTTCTTC.

This clone was recorded a few times. The gene calls are TRBV3-1 (or the pseudogene TRBV3-2) and TRBJ2-3; D is ambiguous. The CDR3 has 12 amino acids. The V end lost 2 bases, the J end lost 5 bases, and 5 bases lay between the germline ends. The germline CDR1 and CDR2 sequences are LGHDT and YNNKEL (reference sequence). The chain's CDR3 is CASSQRVDTQYF. The DNA for the CDR3 is TGTGCCAGCAGCCAAAGAGTAGATACGCAGTATTTT.

The rearrangement joins TRBV7-2 to TRBJ1-5, with D unclear. CDR1 SGHTA and CDR2 FQGNSA come from the germline V gene. The CDR3 runs to 14 residues. The V gene lost 1 base and the J gene lost 6 bases, with 10 bases spanning the gap. The CDR3 region is CASSLGLGFQPQHF. The CDR3, as DNA: TGTGCCAGCAGCTTAGGGCTAGGGTTTCAGCCCCAGCATTTT.

This clone appeared once. The DNA of the CDR3 is TGTGCCAGCGTTACTAGCGGGCGTCCATACGAGCAGTACTTC. Translating gives CASVTSGRPYEQYF. The V gene is TRBV28, the J gene TRBJ2-7; 9 positions agree with TRBD2. The CDR3 loop spans 14 amino acids. The germline gives CDR1 MDHEN, CDR2 SYDVKM. V trimming: 8 bases; J trimming: 4 bases; junction bases outside the gene matches: 9.

The chain carries TRBV25-1 and TRBJ2-5; D is possibly TRBD1 (5 bases). The V end was cut by 3 bases, the J end by 0 bases, with 11 bases between. The CDR3 spans 15 residues. Per the germline V gene, CDR1 is MGHDK and CDR2 is SYGVNS. The CDR3 nucleotides are TGTGCCAGCAGTGACACAGGCGTTTACCAAGAGACCCAGTACTTC. Translating it yields CASSDTGVYQETQYF. Complete variable domain (other parts from reference TRBV25-1 and TRBJ2-5): EADIYQTPRYLVIGTGKKITLECSQTMGHDKMYWYQQDPGMELHLIHYSYGVNSTEKGDLSSESTVSRIRTEHFPLTLESARPSHTSQYLCASSDTGVYQETQYFGPGTRLLVL.

This clone was seen only a few times. The chain recombines TRBV7-3 with TRBJ2-1; perhaps TRBD2 as D (5 bases). CDR1 and CDR2 from the germline V gene are SGHTA and FQGTGA. V shed 1 base and J shed 0 bases, with 7 bases lying between them. The CDR3 covers 15 residues. CDR3 sequence (DNA): TGTGCCAGCAGCTTAAGAGGGAGCTCCTACAATGAGCAGTTCTTC. It codes for CASSLRGSSYNEQFF.

The chain joins TRBV12-3 or TRBV12-4 to TRBJ2-3; D remains ambiguous. The CDR3 totals 12 residues. V lost 5 bases and J 4 bases, leaving 7 bases between the germline ends. CDR3 region: CASSPTADTQYF. For the CDR3, the DNA is TGTGCCAGCAGTCCGACGGCAGATACGCAGTATTTT.

The chain couples TRBV27 to TRBJ2-7, with a possible D match to TRBD2 (7 bases). Germline CDR1 MNHEY, CDR2 SMNVEV (reference sequence). Trimming cost V 6 bases and J 5 bases, with 20 bases left between them. CDR3 size: 15 residues. DNA of the CDR3: TGTGCCAGCAGGCAACCCGTCGGGGGGCTGGACGAGCAGTACTTC. This gives the protein CASRQPVGGLDEQYF.

This clone showed up just a few times. The chain couples TRBV5-8 to TRBJ1-5; 7 nucleotides match TRBD1. The J segment lost 3 bases and the V segment lost 4 bases, leaving 4 bases of the junction unmatched. The germline CDR1 and CDR2 sequences are SGHTS and YDEGEE. The CDR3 is made up of 14 amino acids. CDR3 DNA: TGTGCCAGCAGCCAGACAGGGTCCAATCAGCCCCAGCATTTT. Translating gives CASSQTGSNQPQHF.